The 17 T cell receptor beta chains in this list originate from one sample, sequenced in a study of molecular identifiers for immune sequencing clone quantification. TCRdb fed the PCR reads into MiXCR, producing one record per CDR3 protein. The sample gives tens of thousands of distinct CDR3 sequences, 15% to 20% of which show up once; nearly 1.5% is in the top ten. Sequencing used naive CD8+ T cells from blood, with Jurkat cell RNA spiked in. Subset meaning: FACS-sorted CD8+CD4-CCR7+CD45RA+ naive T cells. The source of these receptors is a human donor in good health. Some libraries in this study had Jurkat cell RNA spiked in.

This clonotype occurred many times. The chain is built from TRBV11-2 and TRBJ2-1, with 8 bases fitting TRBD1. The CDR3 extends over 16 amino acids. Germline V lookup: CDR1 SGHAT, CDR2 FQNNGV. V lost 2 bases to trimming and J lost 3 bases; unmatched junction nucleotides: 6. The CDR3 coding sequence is TGTGCCAGCAGCTTAATTATCGGACAGGGCTACAATGAGCAGTTCTTC. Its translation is CASSLIIGQGYNEQFF.

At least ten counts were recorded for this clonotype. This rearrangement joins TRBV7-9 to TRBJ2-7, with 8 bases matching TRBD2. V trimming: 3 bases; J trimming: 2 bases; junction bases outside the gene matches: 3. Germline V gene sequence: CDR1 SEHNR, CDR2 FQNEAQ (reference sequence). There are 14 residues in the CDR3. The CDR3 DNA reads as TGTGCCAGCAGCTTTAGCGGGATTGCCTACGAGCAGTACTTC. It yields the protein CASSFSGIAYEQYF. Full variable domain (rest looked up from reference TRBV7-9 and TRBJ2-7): DTGVSQNPRHKITKRGQNVTFRCDPISEHNRLYWYRQTLGQGPEFLTYFQNEAQLEKSRLLSDRFSAERPKGSFSTLEIQRTEQGDSAMYLCASSFSGIAYEQYFGPGTRLTVT.

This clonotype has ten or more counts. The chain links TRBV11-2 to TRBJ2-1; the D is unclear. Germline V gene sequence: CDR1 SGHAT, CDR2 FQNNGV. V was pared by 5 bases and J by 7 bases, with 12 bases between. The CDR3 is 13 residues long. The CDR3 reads CASSAHHLNEQFF. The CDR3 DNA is TGTGCCAGCAGCGCTCACCATTTAAATGAGCAGTTCTTC.

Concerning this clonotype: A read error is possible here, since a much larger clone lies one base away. The CDR3 DNA sequence: TGTGCCAGCAGTTACGGGGCGGGAGGGACGCAAGAGACCCAGCACTTC. Protein product: CASSYGAGGTQETQHF. The gene calls are TRBV6-2 or TRBV6-3 and TRBJ2-5; 9 nucleotides agree with TRBD2. The CDR3 loop spans 16 amino acids. Per the germline V gene, CDR1 is MNHEY and CDR2 is SVGEGT.

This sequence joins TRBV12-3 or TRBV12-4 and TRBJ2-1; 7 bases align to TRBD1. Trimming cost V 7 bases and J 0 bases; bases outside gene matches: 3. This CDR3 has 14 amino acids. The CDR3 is CASTGTASYNEQFF. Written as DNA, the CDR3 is TGTGCCAGCACCGGGACAGCCTCCTACAATGAGCAGTTCTTC.

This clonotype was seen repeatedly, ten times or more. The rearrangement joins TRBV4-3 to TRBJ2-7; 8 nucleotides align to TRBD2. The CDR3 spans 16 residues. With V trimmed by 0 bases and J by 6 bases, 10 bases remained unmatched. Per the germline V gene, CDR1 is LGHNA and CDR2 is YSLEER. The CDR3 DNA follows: TGCGCCAGCAGCCAAGATGCGAGGCTAGCGGGCCCCGAGCAGTACTTC. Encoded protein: CASSQDARLAGPEQYF.

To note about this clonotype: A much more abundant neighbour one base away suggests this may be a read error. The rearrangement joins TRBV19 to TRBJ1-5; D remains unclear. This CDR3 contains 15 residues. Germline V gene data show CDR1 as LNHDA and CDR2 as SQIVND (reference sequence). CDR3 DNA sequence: TGTGTCAGTAGTATCTCACCCGGGGGCAATCAGCCCCAGCATTTT. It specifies CVSSISPGGNQPQHF.

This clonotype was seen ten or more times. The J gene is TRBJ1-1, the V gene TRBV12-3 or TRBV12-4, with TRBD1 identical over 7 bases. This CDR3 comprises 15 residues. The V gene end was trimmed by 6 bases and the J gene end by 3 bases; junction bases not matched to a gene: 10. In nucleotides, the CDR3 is TGTGCCAGCAGCCCGACAGGGACTGGGGACACTGAAGCTTTCTTT. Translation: CASSPTGTGDTEAFF.

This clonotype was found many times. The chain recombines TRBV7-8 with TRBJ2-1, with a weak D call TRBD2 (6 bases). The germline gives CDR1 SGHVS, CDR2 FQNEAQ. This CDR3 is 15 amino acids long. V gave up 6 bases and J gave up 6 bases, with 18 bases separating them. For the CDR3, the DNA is TGTGCCAGCAGTATTGAGGGACTCTCCCTCAATGAGCAGTTCTTC. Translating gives CASSIEGLSLNEQFF.

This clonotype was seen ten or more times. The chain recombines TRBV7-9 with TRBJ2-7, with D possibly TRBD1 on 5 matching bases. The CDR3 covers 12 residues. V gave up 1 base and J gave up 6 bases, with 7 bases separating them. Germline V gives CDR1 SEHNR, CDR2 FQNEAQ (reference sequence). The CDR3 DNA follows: TGTGCCAGCAGCTTAGGGGGCTCCGAGCAGTACTTC. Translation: CASSLGGSEQYF.

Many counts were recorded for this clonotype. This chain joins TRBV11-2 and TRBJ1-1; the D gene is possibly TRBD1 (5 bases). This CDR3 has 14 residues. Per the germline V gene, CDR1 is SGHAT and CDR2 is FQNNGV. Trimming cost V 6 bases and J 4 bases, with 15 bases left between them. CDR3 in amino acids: CASRSGYPGTEAFF. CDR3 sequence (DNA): TGTGCCAGCAGGTCAGGGTATCCGGGCACTGAAGCTTTCTTT.

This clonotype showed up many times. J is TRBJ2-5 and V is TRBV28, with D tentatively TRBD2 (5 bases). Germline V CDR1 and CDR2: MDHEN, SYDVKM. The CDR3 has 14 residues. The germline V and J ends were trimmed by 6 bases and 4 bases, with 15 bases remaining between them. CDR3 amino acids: CASREDLNLETQYF. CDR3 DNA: TGTGCCAGCAGGGAGGATCTTAACTTAGAGACCCAGTACTTC.

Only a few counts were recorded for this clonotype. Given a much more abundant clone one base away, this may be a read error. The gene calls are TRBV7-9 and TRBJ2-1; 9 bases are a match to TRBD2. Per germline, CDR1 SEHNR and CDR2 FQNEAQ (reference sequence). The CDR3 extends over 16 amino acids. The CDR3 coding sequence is TGTGCCAGCAGCTCACAGACTAGCGGAGACAGGAATGAGCGGTTCTTC. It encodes CASSSQTSGDRNERFF.

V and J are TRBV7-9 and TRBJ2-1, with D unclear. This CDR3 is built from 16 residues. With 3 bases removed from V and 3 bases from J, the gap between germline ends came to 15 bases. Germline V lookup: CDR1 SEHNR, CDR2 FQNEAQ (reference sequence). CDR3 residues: CASSFSSGAHYNEQFF. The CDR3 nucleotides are TGTGCCAGCAGCTTTTCATCAGGAGCGCACTACAATGAGCAGTTCTTC.

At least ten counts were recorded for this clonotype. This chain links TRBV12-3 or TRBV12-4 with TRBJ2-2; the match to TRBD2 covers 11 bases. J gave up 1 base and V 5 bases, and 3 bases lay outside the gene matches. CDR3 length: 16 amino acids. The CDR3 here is CASSTLAGGNTGELFF. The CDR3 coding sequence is TGTGCCAGCAGTACGCTAGCGGGAGGGAACACCGGGGAGCTGTTTTTT.

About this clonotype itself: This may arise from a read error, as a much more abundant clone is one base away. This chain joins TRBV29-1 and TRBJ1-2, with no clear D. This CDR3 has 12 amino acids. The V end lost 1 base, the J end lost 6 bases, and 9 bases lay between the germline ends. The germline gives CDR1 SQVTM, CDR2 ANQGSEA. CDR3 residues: CSVEASIHGYTF. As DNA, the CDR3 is TGCAGCGTTGAAGCCAGCATCCATGGCTACACCTTC.

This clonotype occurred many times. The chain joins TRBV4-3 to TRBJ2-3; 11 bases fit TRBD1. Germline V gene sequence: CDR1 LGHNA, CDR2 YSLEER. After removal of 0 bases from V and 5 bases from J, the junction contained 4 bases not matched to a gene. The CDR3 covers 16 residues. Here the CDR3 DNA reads TGCGCCAGCAGCCAAGACCCCGGGACAGGGGGAGATACGCAGTATTTT. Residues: CASSQDPGTGGDTQYF.